One sample yielded the 18 T cell receptor beta chains listed below, sequenced in a study of shared clonotypes between healthy human individuals. TCRdb's table, derived via immunoSEQ multiplex PCR, lists solely in-frame clones and lacks some. The sample includes about 1.5 million clones, approximately 98% of them seen just once. Sequencing was done on a sample of naive CD4+ T cells sorted from blood. Subset of the sample: CD45RA+ positively selected. The receptors were sampled from a young man in good health.

This chain joins TRBV25-1 and TRBJ2-1; D may be TRBD2 (5 bases). Germline CDR1 is MGHDK and CDR2 is SYGVNS. The V end lost 6 bases, the J end lost 9 bases, and 12 bases lay between the germline ends. This CDR3 contains 12 residues. CDR3 bases: TGTGCCAGCAGGACTATCCTGGGTGAGCAGTTCTTC. It yields the protein CASRTILGEQFF. The complete variable domain, with remaining parts taken from reference TRBV25-1 and TRBJ2-1, reads EADIYQTPRYLVIGTGKKITLECSQTMGHDKMYWYQQDPGMELHLIHYSYGVNSTEKGDLSSESTVSRIRTEHFPLTLESARPSHTSQYLCASRTILGEQFFGPGTRLTVL.

The gene calls are TRBV7-9 and TRBJ1-2; 7 bases map to TRBD1. V was pared by 0 bases and J by 3 bases, with 1 base of the junction left unmatched. Germline CDR1 SEHNR, CDR2 FQNEAQ (reference sequence). The CDR3 covers 14 residues. The CDR3 bases are TGTGCCAGCAGCTTAGCGCAGGGGGACTATGGCTACACCTTC. Translating gives CASSLAQGDYGYTF.

V usage is TRBV6-1 and J usage is TRBJ2-7; 10 nucleotides align to TRBD1. Germline V gene data show CDR1 as MNHNS and CDR2 as SASEGT. With V trimmed by 0 bases and J by 0 bases, 2 bases remained unmatched. This CDR3 contains 16 residues. The CDR3 DNA reads TGTGCCAGCAGTGAAGCATGGGACAGGGGCTCCTACGAGCAGTACTTC. Protein product: CASSEAWDRGSYEQYF.

V gene TRBV7-9 combines with J gene TRBJ2-7; TRBD2 matches at 9 bases. The trim removed 5 bases at V and 2 bases at J, leaving 7 bases unmatched. Germline V gene lookup returns CDR1 SEHNR and CDR2 FQNEAQ (reference sequence). The CDR3 consists of 15 residues. The CDR3 nucleotides are TGTGCCAGCAGCGACCGACTAGCGGAAACCTACGAGCAGTACTTC. This gives the protein CASSDRLAETYEQYF.

This chain joins TRBV5-1 and TRBJ2-5, with 10 bases lining up with TRBD1. V lost 3 bases, J lost 3 bases, and 5 bases stayed unmatched. CDR3 length: 15 residues. Germline V CDR1 and CDR2: SGHRS, YFSETQ. CDR3 coding DNA: TGCGCCAGCAGCTCCCCTGGGACAGGGGAAGAGACCCAGTACTTC. It is translated as CASSSPGTGEETQYF.

V and J are TRBV15 and TRBJ2-7; TRBD2 matches 9 bases. V lost 1 base and J lost 1; bases outside the gene matches: 5. Per germline, CDR1 LNHNV and CDR2 YYDKDF (reference sequence). There are 16 residues in the CDR3. CDR3 residues: CATSRGLAERSYEQYF. The CDR3 DNA follows: TGTGCCACCAGCAGAGGACTAGCGGAGAGATCCTACGAGCAGTACTTC.

This chain links TRBV7-8 with TRBJ2-7; 8 bases are a match to TRBD1. The V segment lost 3 bases and the J segment 2 bases; nucleotides outside the gene matches: 12. The CDR3 sequence is 17 residues long. Germline values: CDR1 SGHVS, CDR2 FQNEAQ. Written as DNA, the CDR3 is TGTGCCAGCAGCTTCGGTCAGGGGGCGCCCACTGCCTACGAGCAGTACTTC. This codes for CASSFGQGAPTAYEQYF.

The chain combines TRBV18 with TRBJ2-2; D is ambiguous. CDR1 is KGHSH and CDR2 is LQKENI in the germline V gene. The CDR3 has 15 residues. The V gene lost 0 bases and the J gene lost 0 bases, with 5 bases spanning the gap. The CDR3 coding sequence is TGTGCCAGCTCACCACCGCTGGCGAACACCGGGGAGCTGTTTTTT. This encodes CASSPPLANTGELFF.

The CDR3 loop reads CASSGLAGLNTGELFF. CDR3 bases: TGCGCCAGCAGTGGACTAGCGGGACTGAACACCGGGGAGCTGTTTTTT. V and J are TRBV10-1 and TRBJ2-2, with TRBD2 matching 11 bases. Germline V lookup: CDR1 WNHNN, CDR2 SYGVQD (reference sequence). This CDR3 region has 16 residues. V lost 4 bases, J lost 1 base, and 2 bases stayed unmatched.

V is TRBV2 and J is TRBJ1-2; no clear D. Germline V lookup: CDR1 SNHLY, CDR2 FYNNEI. This CDR3 comprises 14 residues. The V end lost 0 bases, the J end lost 7 bases, and 12 bases lay between the germline ends. The CDR3 here is CASSEAYMGSGYTF. DNA for the CDR3: TGTGCCAGCAGTGAAGCCTACATGGGAAGTGGCTACACCTTC.

The rearrangement links TRBV14 to TRBJ1-4, with 9 positions matching TRBD1. J was trimmed by 10 bases and V by 2 bases; bases with no gene match: 5. Germline-derived CDR1 and CDR2 are SGHDN and FVKESK. The CDR3 runs to 14 residues. The CDR3 is CASSQTGTGPKLFF. The CDR3, as DNA: TGTGCCAGCAGCCAAACCGGGACAGGGCCAAAACTGTTTTTT.

The chain recombines TRBV5-1 with TRBJ2-7; 11 bases agree with TRBD1. This CDR3 has 16 residues. Germline CDR1 SGHRS, CDR2 YFSETQ. The J segment lost 2 bases and the V segment lost 2 bases, leaving 6 bases of the junction unmatched. The CDR3 loop is CASSFHPGQGAYEQYF. The CDR3, as DNA: TGCGCCAGCAGCTTTCACCCGGGACAGGGGGCCTACGAGCAGTACTTC.

The V gene is TRBV27, the J gene TRBJ1-5; maybe TRBD1 (5 bases). Germline V CDR1 and CDR2: MNHEY, SMNVEV (reference sequence). V was cut by 2 bases and J by 4 bases, with 12 bases left in between. The CDR3 extends over 15 amino acids. Written as DNA, the CDR3 is TGTGCCAGCAGTTTAGAGGGGACCTCGAATCAGCCCCAGCATTTT. Protein: CASSLEGTSNQPQHF.

A remark on this clone: The same CDR3 is also encoded by other DNA sequences in this sample. The chain joins TRBV9 to TRBJ2-2, with 9 nucleotides matching TRBD2. The length of the CDR3 is 15 residues. Trimming took 0 bases from V and 5 from J; bases not matched to a gene: 2. Germline V CDR1 and CDR2: SGDLS, YYNGEE. In nucleotides, the CDR3 is TGTGCCAGCAGCGTAGTTGCGGGAGGGACCGGGGAGCTGTTTTTT. Its protein is CASSVVAGGTGELFF.

This chain links TRBV4-1 with TRBJ2-7; D not resolved. The length of the CDR3 is 11 residues. V was clipped by 5 bases and J by 3 bases, with 5 bases between them. The germline gives CDR1 MGHRA, CDR2 YSYEKL. CDR3 in DNA: TGCGCCAGCAGCAGTTACTACGAGCAGTACTTC. This translates into CASSSYYEQYF.

The rearrangement joins TRBV28 to TRBJ1-2; D not resolved. Germline V lookup: CDR1 MDHEN, CDR2 SYDVKM. There are 14 residues in the CDR3. Trimming shortened V by 2 bases and J by 3 bases, and 10 bases separated the two germline ends. The CDR3 coding sequence is TGTGCCAGCAGTTTACCGCCAGGCTACTATGGCTACACCTTC. Encoded protein: CASSLPPGYYGYTF.

The V gene is TRBV7-2, the J gene TRBJ1-3; no clear D. The germline V gene has CDR1 SGHTA and CDR2 FQGNSA. Trimming left V 10 bases short and J 3 bases short, with 13 bases between. The CDR3 runs to 13 residues. The CDR3 here is CATSGANGNTIYF. The CDR3 DNA sequence: TGTGCCACCTCCGGAGCGAATGGAAACACCATATATTTT.

The chain joins TRBV6-5 to TRBJ2-5; TRBD2 might be the D (5 bases). The V gene's germline CDR1 is MNHEY and CDR2 SVGAGI. V was shortened by 1 base and J by 4 bases, with 13 bases between the two germline ends. This CDR3 region has 15 residues. CDR3 DNA: TGTGCCAGCAGTTACTTACGGGATCTCACAGAGACCCAGTACTTC. Its translation: CASSYLRDLTETQYF.